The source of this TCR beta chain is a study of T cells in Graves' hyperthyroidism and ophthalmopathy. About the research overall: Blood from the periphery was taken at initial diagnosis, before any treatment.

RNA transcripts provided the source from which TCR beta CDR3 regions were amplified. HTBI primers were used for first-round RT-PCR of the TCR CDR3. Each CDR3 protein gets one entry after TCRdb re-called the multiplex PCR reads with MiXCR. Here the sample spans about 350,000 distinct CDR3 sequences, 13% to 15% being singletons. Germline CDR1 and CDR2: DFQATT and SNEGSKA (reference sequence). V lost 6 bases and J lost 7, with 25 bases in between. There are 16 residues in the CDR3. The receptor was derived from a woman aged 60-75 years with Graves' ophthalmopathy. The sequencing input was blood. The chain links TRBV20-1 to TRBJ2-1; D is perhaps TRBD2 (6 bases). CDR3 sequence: CSARPNPGREGNEQFF. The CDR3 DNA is TGCAGTGCCCGTCCTAATCCAGGGCGGGAAGGGAATGAGCAGTTCTTC.